The sample holds one count of the clone carrying this T cell receptor (beta chain). Antigen specificity is unknown. Distinct nucleotide sequences in the sample also encode this CDR3. The donors were in the approximately 130-subject validation cohort, distinct from the approximately 670-subject first cohort. Deletions cut 1 base from V and 5 bases from J, with 5 bases between. Germline V CDR1 and CDR2: SEHNR, FQNEAQ (reference sequence). This CDR3 is built from 13 residues. The sample originates from a study of cytomegalovirus exposure and HLA in healthy donors. Across the whole study: The approximately 120 validation repertoires and the approximately 690 first-cohort repertoires shared a platform, a later analysis reported.

TCRdb's copy holds only in-frame clones and misses some; the assay was immunoSEQ multiplex PCR. This sample has some 350,000 clones, with about nine tenths found just once. Regarding the study as a whole: Rarity characterized most TCR sequences, yet some public TCRs appeared in many donors.

The rearrangement links TRBV7-9 to TRBJ2-2; D is possibly TRBD2 (5 bases). This sequence originates from a young woman in good health and CMV-seropositive. Source material: PBMCs. CDR3 coding DNA: TGTGCCAGCAGCTTAGGGAGGACCGGGGAGCTGTTTTTT. Its protein is CASSLGRTGELFF.